What follows are 6 T cell receptor beta chains derived from one specimen sequenced in a study of cytomegalovirus exposure and HLA in healthy donors. The PCR contained 60 Vbeta and 13 Jbeta primers. Method: immunoSEQ multiplex PCR; TCRdb's copy keeps in-frame clones and lacks some. The sample carries some 110,000 clones, around 80% recorded once. Sequences were obtained from PBMCs. The receptor set was obtained from a man aged 25-45 years in good health and CMV-seronegative.

J is TRBJ2-7 and V is TRBV19; maybe TRBD1 (6 bases). Germline V gene sequence: CDR1 LNHDA, CDR2 SQIVND (reference sequence). This CDR3 region has 15 residues. With 8 bases removed from V and 2 bases from J, the gap between germline ends came to 19 bases. CDR3 residues: CASSPTGFPTYEQYF. CDR3 in DNA: TGTGCCAGTTCACCCACAGGGTTCCCAACCTACGAGCAGTACTTC.

The CDR3 sequence is CASSVDGRDPTDTQYF. The CDR3 coding sequence is TGTGCCAGCAGCGTAGATGGGCGGGACCCCACAGATACGCAGTATTTT. The gene calls are TRBV9 and TRBJ2-3; possibly TRBD2 for D (6 bases). V dropped 0 bases and J dropped 2 bases, with 13 bases sitting between them. Germline loops: CDR1 SGDLS, CDR2 YYNGEE. The CDR3 spans 16 residues. Variable domain in full (rest from reference TRBV9 and TRBJ2-3): DSGVTQTPKHLITATGQRVTLRCSPRSGDLSVYWYQQSLDQGLQFLIQYYNGEERAKGNILERFSAQQFPDLHSELNLSSLELGDSALYFCASSVDGRDPTDTQYFGPGTRLTVL.

This clone showed up just a few times. One junction end does not reproduce the germline sequence, and a read error may be involved. The chain links TRBV5-4 to TRBJ2-5; D gene unclear. The germline gives CDR1 SGHNT, CDR2 YYREEE (reference sequence). There are 12 residues in the CDR3. CDR3 protein: CASSAPPEAQYF. The CDR3 region has the DNA TGTGCCAGCAGCGCTCCCCCAGAGGCCCAGTACTTC.

The chain recombines TRBV2 with TRBJ1-4, with 8 positions matching TRBD1. Per the germline V gene, CDR1 is SNHLY and CDR2 is FYNNEI. The CDR3 has 14 residues. V shed 4 bases, J shed 8 bases, and the junction held 6 bases outside the gene matches. In DNA form, the CDR3 reads TGTGCCAGCAGTGTCCGGACAGGGTCGGAAAAACTGTTTTTT. Its translation: CASSVRTGSEKLFF.

The chain is built from TRBV12-5 and TRBJ1-5; TRBD1 aligns across 7 bases. This CDR3 is 15 amino acids long. Germline V gene lookup returns CDR1 LGHNT and CDR2 FRNRAP. V shed 6 bases, J shed 7 bases, and the junction held 12 bases outside the gene matches. Written as DNA, the CDR3 is TGTGCTAGTGGACCTGGACAGGCCGCGGGGCAGCCCCAGCATTTT. Translated: CASGPGQAAGQPQHF. Supplemented by reference TRBV12-5 and TRBJ1-5, the full variable domain reads DARVTQTPRHKVTEMGQEVTMRCQPILGHNTVFWYRQTMMQGLELLAYFRNRAPLDDSGMPKDRFSAEMPDATLATLKIQPSEPRDSAVYFCASGPGQAAGQPQHFGDGTRLSIL.

The chain links TRBV6-6 to TRBJ1-1; 10 bases map to TRBD1. V dropped 5 bases and J dropped 7; count of bases not matched to a gene: 10. CDR1 and CDR2 from the germline V gene are MNHNY and SVGAGI (reference sequence). This CDR3 comprises 15 residues. The CDR3 DNA is TGTGCCAGCAGTGGGACAGGGGAGGGGTCGGTTGAAGCTTTCTTT. Amino acid sequence: CASSGTGEGSVEAFF.